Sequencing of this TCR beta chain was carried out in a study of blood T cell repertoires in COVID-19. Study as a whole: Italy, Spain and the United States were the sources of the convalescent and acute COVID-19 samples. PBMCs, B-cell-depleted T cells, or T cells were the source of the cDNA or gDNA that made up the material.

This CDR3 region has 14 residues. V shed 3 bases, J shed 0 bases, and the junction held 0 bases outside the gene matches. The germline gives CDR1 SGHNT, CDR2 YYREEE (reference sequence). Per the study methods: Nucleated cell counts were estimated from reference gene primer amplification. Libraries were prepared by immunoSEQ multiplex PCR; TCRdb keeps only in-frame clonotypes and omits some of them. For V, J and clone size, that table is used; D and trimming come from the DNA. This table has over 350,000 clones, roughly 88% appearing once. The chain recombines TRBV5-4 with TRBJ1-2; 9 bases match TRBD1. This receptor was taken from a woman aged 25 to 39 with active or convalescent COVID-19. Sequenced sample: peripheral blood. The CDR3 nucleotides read TGTGCCAGCAGCTGGGACAGGGCTAACTATGGCTACACCTTC. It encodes CASSWDRANYGYTF.